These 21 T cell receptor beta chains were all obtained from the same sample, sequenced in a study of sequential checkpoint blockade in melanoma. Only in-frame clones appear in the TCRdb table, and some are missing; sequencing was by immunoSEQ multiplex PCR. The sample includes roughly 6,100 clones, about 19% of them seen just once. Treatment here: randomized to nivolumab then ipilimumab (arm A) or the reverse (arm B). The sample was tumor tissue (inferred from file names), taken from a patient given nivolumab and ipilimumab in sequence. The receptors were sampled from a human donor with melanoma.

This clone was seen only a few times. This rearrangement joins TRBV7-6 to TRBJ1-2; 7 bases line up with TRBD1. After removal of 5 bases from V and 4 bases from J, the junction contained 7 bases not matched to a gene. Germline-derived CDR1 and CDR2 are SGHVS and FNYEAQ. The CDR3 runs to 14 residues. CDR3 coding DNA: TGTGCCAGCAGCCAAGTGGACAGGTCCTATGGCTACACCTTC. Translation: CASSQVDRSYGYTF.

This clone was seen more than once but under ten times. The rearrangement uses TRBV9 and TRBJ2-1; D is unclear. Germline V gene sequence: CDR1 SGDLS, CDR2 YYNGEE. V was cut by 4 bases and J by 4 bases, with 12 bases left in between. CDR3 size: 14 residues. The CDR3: CASSPTGGYNEQFF. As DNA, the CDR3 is TGTGCCAGCAGCCCCACCGGCGGTTACAATGAGCAGTTCTTC. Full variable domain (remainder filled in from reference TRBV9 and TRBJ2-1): DSGVTQTPKHLITATGQRVTLRCSPRSGDLSVYWYQQSLDQGLQFLIQYYNGEERAKGNILERFSAQQFPDLHSELNLSSLELGDSALYFCASSPTGGYNEQFFGPGTRLTVL.

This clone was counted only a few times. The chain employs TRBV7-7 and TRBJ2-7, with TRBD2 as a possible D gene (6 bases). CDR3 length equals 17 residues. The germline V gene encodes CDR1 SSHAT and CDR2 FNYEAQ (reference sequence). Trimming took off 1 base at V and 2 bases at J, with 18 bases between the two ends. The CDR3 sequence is CASSLVGLGEIPYEQYF. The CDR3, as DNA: TGTGCCAGCAGCTTAGTGGGACTGGGGGAAATCCCCTACGAGCAGTACTTC.

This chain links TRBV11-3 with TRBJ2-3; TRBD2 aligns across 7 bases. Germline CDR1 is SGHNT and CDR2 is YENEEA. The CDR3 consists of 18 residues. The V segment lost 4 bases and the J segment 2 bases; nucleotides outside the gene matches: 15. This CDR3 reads CASSSPTSASGHTDTQYF. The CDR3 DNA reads TGTGCCAGCAGCTCCCCCACGTCGGCTAGCGGCCACACAGATACGCAGTATTTT.

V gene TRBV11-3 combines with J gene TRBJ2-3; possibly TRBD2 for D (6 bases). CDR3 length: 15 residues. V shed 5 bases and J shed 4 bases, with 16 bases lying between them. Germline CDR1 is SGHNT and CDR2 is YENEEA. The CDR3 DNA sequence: TGTGCCAGCAGCCCCTTGTCCGGGGGTGCAGATACGCAGTATTTT. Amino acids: CASSPLSGGADTQYF. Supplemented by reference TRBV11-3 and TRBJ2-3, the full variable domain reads EAGVVQSPRYKIIEKKQPVAFWCNPISGHNTLYWYLQNLGQGPELLIRYENEEAVDDSQLPKDRFSAERLKGVDSTLKIQPAELGDSAVYLCASSPLSGGADTQYFGPGTRLTVL.

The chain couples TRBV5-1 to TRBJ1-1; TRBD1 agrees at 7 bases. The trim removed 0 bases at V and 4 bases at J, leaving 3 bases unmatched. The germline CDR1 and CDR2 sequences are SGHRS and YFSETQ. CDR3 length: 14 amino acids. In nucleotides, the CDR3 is TGCGCCAGCAGCTTGGCCAGGGGGGGCACTGAAGCTTTCTTT. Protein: CASSLARGGTEAFF.

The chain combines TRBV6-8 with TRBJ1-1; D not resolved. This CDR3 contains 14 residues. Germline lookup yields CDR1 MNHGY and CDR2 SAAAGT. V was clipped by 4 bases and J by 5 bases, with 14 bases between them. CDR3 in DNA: TGTGCCAGCAGTTGGAGTGGCTTCAGGACTGAAGCTTTCTTT. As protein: CASSWSGFRTEAFF.

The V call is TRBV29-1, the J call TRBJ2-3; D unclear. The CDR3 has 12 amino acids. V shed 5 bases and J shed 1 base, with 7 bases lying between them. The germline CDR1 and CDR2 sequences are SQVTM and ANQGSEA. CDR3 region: CSVYQGTDTQYF. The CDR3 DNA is TGCAGCGTTTATCAGGGCACAGATACGCAGTATTTT.

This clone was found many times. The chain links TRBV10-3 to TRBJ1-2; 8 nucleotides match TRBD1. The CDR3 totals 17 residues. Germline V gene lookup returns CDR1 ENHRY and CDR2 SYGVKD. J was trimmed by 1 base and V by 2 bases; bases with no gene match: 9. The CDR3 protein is CAISEGRQGRVNYGYTF. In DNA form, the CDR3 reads TGTGCCATCAGTGAGGGGAGACAGGGGAGAGTTAACTATGGCTACACCTTC.

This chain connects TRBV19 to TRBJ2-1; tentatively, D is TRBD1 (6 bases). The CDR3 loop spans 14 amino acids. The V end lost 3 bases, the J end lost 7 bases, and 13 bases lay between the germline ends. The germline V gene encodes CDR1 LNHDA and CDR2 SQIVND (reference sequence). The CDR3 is CASSINRDRNEQFF. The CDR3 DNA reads TGTGCCAGTAGTATTAACAGGGACCGGAATGAGCAGTTCTTC.

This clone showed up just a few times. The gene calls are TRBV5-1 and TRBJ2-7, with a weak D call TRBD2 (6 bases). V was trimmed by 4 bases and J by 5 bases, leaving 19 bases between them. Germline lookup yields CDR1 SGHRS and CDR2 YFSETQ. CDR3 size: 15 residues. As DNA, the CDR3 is TGCGCCAGCAGCCCAGATACGGGAGCGTTCAACGAGCAGTACTTC. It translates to CASSPDTGAFNEQYF.

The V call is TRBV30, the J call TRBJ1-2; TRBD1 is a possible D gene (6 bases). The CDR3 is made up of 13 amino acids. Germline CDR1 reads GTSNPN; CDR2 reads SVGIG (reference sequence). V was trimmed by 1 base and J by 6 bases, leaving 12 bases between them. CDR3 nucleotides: TGTGCCTGGAGTGGGTACAGGGAAAATGGCTACACCTTC. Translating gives CAWSGYRENGYTF.

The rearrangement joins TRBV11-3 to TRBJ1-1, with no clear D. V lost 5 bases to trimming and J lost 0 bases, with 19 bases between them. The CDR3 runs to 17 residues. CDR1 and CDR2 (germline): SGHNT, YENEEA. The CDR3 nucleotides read TGTGCCAGCAGCCCCTACCGGGGTACCAACATGAACACTGAAGCTTTCTTT. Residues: CASSPYRGTNMNTEAFF.

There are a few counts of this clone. Written as DNA, the CDR3 is TGTGCCAGCAGCTTCCTAGGGAATTCTGGAAACACCATATATTTT. Translated, it gives CASSFLGNSGNTIYF. V is TRBV11-3 and J is TRBJ1-3; D ambiguous. From germline, CDR1 is SGHNT and CDR2 YENEEA. V lost 3 bases, J lost 1 base, and 10 bases lay in between. The CDR3 spans 15 residues.

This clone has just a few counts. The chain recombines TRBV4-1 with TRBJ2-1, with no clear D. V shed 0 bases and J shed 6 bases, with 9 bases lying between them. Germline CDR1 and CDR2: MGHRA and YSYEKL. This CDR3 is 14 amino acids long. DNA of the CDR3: TGCGCCAGCAGCCAAGATCTCTCAAGCAATGAGCAGTTCTTC. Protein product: CASSQDLSSNEQFF.

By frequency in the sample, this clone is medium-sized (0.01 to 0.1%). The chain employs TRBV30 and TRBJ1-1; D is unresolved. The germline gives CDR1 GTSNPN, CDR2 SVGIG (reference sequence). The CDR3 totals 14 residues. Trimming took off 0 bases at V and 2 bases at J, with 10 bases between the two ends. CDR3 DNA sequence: TGTGCCTGGAGTGTACGAAAGGAAAACACTGAAGCTTTCTTT. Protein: CAWSVRKENTEAFF.

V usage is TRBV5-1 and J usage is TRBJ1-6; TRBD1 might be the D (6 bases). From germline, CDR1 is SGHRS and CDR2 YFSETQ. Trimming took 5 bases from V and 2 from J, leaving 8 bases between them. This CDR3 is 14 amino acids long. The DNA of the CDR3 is TGCGCCAGCAGGGAGGGGGCCTATAATTCACCCCTCCACTTT. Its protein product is CASREGAYNSPLHF.

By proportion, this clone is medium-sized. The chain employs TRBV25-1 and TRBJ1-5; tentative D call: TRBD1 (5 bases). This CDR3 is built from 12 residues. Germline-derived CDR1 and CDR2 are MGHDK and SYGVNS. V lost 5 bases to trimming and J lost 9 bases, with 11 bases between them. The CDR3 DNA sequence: TGTGCCAGCAGTATACAGGTTGGGCCCCAGCATTTT. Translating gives CASSIQVGPQHF.

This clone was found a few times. This chain's CDR3 is CSVGERGGNQPQHF. CDR3 sequence (DNA): TGCAGCGTTGGCGAGAGGGGGGGGAATCAGCCCCAGCATTTT. The V gene is TRBV29-1, the J gene TRBJ1-5, with D possibly matching TRBD1 (6 bases). V was clipped by 4 bases and J by 4 bases, with 14 bases between them. The CDR3 has 14 amino acids. Germline V gene sequence: CDR1 SQVTM, CDR2 ANQGSEA.

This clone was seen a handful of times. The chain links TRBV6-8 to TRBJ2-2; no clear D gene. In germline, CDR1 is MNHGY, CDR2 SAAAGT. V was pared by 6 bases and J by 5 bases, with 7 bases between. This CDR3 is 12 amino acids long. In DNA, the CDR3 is TGTGCCAGCAGCTCCCTAACCGGGGAGCTGTTTTTT. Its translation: CASSSLTGELFF.

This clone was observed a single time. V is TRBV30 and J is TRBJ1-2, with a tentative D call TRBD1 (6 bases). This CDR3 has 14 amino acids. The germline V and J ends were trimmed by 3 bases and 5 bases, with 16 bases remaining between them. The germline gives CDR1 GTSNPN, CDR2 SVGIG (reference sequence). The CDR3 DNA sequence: TGTGCCTGGAGACTGACAGGAGGACTTTATGGCTACACCTTC. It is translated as CAWRLTGGLYGYTF.